The text below deals with one T cell receptor (beta chain). Germline CDR1 SGHNT, CDR2 YYREEE (reference sequence). This CDR3 contains 16 residues. Losses at the gene ends were 3 bases for V and 5 bases for J; bases not matched to a gene: 10. A multiplex PCR was run with 60 Vbeta primers and 13 Jbeta primers. Some clones are missing from TCRdb's copy, which holds only in-frame ones; the method was immunoSEQ multiplex PCR. The sample records about 120,000 clones, roughly a tenth being singletons. The sample originates from a study of cytomegalovirus exposure and HLA in healthy donors. The rearrangement links TRBV5-4 to TRBJ2-2, with 7 bases matching TRBD2. The source is a woman younger than 35 in good health and CMV-seropositive. Sequencing was performed on PBMCs. The CDR3 nucleotides are TGTGCCAGCAGCTCCACTAGCGCTCAATGGACCGGGGAGCTGTTTTTT. Its protein product is CASSSTSAQWTGELFF.